Following are 31 T cell receptor beta chains from one sample sequenced in a study of human thymus T cells. TCRdb's table, derived via immunoSEQ multiplex PCR, lists solely in-frame clones and lacks some. This sample yields roughly 77,000 clones, of which approximately 95% are seen a single time; 0.034% belongs to the top ten. Thymus tissue was removed during corrective cardiac surgery. Sequencing used thymus tissue. These receptors all stem from a girl less than two years old with a congenital heart defect but otherwise immunologically healthy.

The chain carries TRBV11-2 and TRBJ2-1; 10 positions agree with TRBD2. This CDR3 comprises 15 residues. Germline values: CDR1 SGHAT, CDR2 FQNNGV. V shed 4 bases and J 6 bases; nucleotides not matched to a gene: 6. CDR3 amino acids: CASSSSTSGLNEQFF. CDR3 DNA: TGTGCCAGCAGCTCCTCGACTAGCGGGCTCAATGAGCAGTTCTTC. Based on the CDR3 plus reference TRBV11-2 and TRBJ2-1, the full variable domain is EAGVAQSPRYKIIEKRQSVAFWCNPISGHATLYWYQQILGQGPKLLIQFQNNGVVDDSQLPKDRFSAERLKGVDSTLKIQPAKLEDSAVYLCASSSSTSGLNEQFFGPGTRLTVL.

V usage is TRBV6-5 and J usage is TRBJ2-5; D unclear. The end of the DNA fits TRBJ2-7 better, so the J call may be wrong. Germline-derived CDR1 and CDR2 are MNHEY and SVGAGI. This CDR3 contains 15 residues. Written as DNA, the CDR3 is TGTGCCAGCAGTTACTCACACTGGCGGCGCTACGAGCAGTACTTC. Protein product: CASSYSHWRRYEQYF.

V and J are TRBV4-1 and TRBJ2-1; TRBD2 aligns across 13 bases. Trimming cost V 0 bases and J 5 bases; bases outside gene matches: 16. Germline lookup yields CDR1 MGHRA and CDR2 YSYEKL. The CDR3 has 21 residues. The CDR3 nucleotides read TGCGCCAGCAGCCAAGAAGAGACTAGCGGGAGGTATGTTATCGCCCACAATGAGCAGTTCTTC. Translated: CASSQEETSGRYVIAHNEQFF.

V gene TRBV6-1 combines with J gene TRBJ2-1; D gene ambiguous. V was pared by 8 bases and J by 0 bases, with 11 bases between. This CDR3 comprises 14 residues. Germline assignment: CDR1 MNHNS and CDR2 SASEGT. The CDR3 is CASSILSSYNEQFF. The CDR3 DNA follows: TGTGCCAGCTCTATATTAAGCTCCTACAATGAGCAGTTCTTC.

The chain carries TRBV12-5 and TRBJ2-2; TRBD2 might be the D (5 bases). Per germline, CDR1 LGHNT and CDR2 FRNRAP. V was cut by 8 bases and J by 5 bases, with 18 bases left in between. There are 15 residues in the CDR3. CDR3 nucleotides: TGTGCTAGTTGTATAGACCCATCGGGAACCGGGGAGCTGTTTTTT. Its translation: CASCIDPSGTGELFF.

The rearrangement links TRBV14 to TRBJ2-7; no reliable D call. The CDR3 spans 11 residues. CDR1 and CDR2 (germline): SGHDN, FVKESK. With 5 bases removed from V and 7 bases from J, the gap between germline ends came to 9 bases. CDR3 amino acids: CASSGRGEQYF. As DNA, the CDR3 is TGTGCCAGCAGCGGCCGTGGGGAGCAGTACTTC.

V is TRBV11-2 and J is TRBJ2-1; 8 positions match TRBD2. The CDR3 loop spans 16 amino acids. The germline V gene has CDR1 SGHAT and CDR2 FQNNGV. V lost 1 base to trimming and J lost 3 bases; unmatched junction nucleotides: 5. The CDR3, as DNA: TGTGCCAGCAGCTTAGTCCAGCGGGGGATCTACAATGAGCAGTTCTTC. It encodes CASSLVQRGIYNEQFF.

The rearrangement links TRBV28 to TRBJ1-2; TRBD1 is a possible D gene (6 bases). V gave up 3 bases and J gave up 0 bases, with 17 bases separating them. Germline V lookup: CDR1 MDHEN, CDR2 SYDVKM. The CDR3 totals 17 residues. CDR3 sequence reads: CASSFWKGDRANYGYTF. Written as DNA, the CDR3 is TGTGCCAGCAGTTTCTGGAAGGGGGATAGAGCTAACTATGGCTACACCTTC.

The chain combines TRBV2 with TRBJ2-7; D unclear. Germline lookup yields CDR1 SNHLY and CDR2 FYNNEI. CDR3 length: 14 amino acids. Trimming removed 3 bases from V and 2 bases from J, with 11 bases in between. CDR3 sequence (DNA): TGTGCCAGCAGTGAGGTCCGTTGGACCTACGAGCAGTACTTC. Its translation: CASSEVRWTYEQYF. Complete variable domain (other parts from reference TRBV2 and TRBJ2-7): EPEVTQTPSHQVTQMGQEVILRCVPISNHLYFYWYRQILGQKVEFLVSFYNNEISEKSEIFDDQFSVERPDGSNFTLKIRSTKLEDSAMYFCASSEVRWTYEQYFGPGTRLTVT.

The gene calls are TRBV6-4 and TRBJ2-1, with 11 bases aligning to TRBD2. The V and J ends lost 3 bases and 3 bases, in that order; junction bases with no gene match: 13. Germline values: CDR1 MRHNA, CDR2 SNTAGT. This CDR3 contains 19 residues. The CDR3 DNA sequence: TGTGCCAGCAGTGAGCTACTACGACTAGCGGGGTCAGACTACAATGAGCAGTTCTTC. Translation gives CASSELLRLAGSDYNEQFF.

This clone was seen a single time. This chain uses TRBV4-1 with TRBJ2-5; perhaps D is TRBD1 or TRBD2 (5 bases each). CDR3 length: 17 amino acids. The V gene lost 0 bases and the J gene lost 5 bases, with 19 bases spanning the gap. Germline lookup yields CDR1 MGHRA and CDR2 YSYEKL. The CDR3 is CASSQETDSGGYETQYF. CDR3 nucleotide sequence: TGCGCCAGCAGCCAAGAGACCGACAGCGGTGGATACGAGACCCAGTACTTC.

The rearrangement joins TRBV5-6 to TRBJ1-1, with D possibly matching TRBD1 (6 bases). Germline V gives CDR1 SGHDT, CDR2 YYEEEE. The length of the CDR3 is 15 residues. With 1 base removed from V and 1 base from J, the gap between germline ends came to 11 bases. CDR3 in DNA: TGTGCCAGCAGCTTGTTTGGGGACAAGAACACTGAAGCTTTCTTT. This codes for CASSLFGDKNTEAFF.

The V and J genes are TRBV4-2 and TRBJ2-1; 9 bases agree with TRBD2. The germline V gene has CDR1 LGHNA and CDR2 YNFKEQ. This CDR3 has 18 residues. J lost 7 bases, V lost 1 base, and 14 bases had no gene match. CDR3 region: CASSQAPSQASGKNEQFF. The DNA for the CDR3 is TGTGCCAGCAGCCAAGCCCCCTCCCAGGCTAGCGGGAAGAATGAGCAGTTCTTC.

The genes are TRBV27 and TRBJ1-2; D gene ambiguous. V lost 6 bases and J 3 bases, leaving 11 bases between the germline ends. This CDR3 region has 13 residues. From germline, CDR1 is MNHEY and CDR2 SMNVEV (reference sequence). CDR3 DNA sequence: TGTGCCAGCAGACCTTATGTGGACTATGGCTACACCTTC. Translation gives CASRPYVDYGYTF.

The sample holds one count of this clone. The chain employs TRBV11-2 and TRBJ2-1; 7 nucleotides align to TRBD2. CDR1 and CDR2 from the germline V gene are SGHAT and FQNNGV. With 3 bases clipped from V and 4 bases from J, the junction kept 12 bases outside the gene matches. The CDR3 contains 17 residues. The CDR3 nucleotides read TGTGCCAGCAGCTTGGGGGGTCGGGCGGGAGTTTACAATGAGCAGTTCTTC. Translating gives CASSLGGRAGVYNEQFF.

The chain joins TRBV19 to TRBJ1-5; D call uncertain. Germline V gene data show CDR1 as LNHDA and CDR2 as SQIVND (reference sequence). V lost 3 bases and J lost 2, with 11 bases in between. The CDR3 length is 15 residues. The CDR3 protein is CASSIGPRCNQPQHF. The DNA of the CDR3 is TGTGCCAGTAGTATCGGCCCACGATGCAATCAGCCCCAGCATTTT.

V and J are TRBV28 and TRBJ1-1, with 9 bases matching TRBD1. Trimming removed 3 bases from V and 8 bases from J; junction bases left unmatched: 7. Germline V CDR1 and CDR2: MDHEN, SYDVKM. The CDR3 spans 14 residues. The CDR3 bases are TGTGCCAGCAGTTTCTGGGGGACAGGGATGGAAGCTTTCTTT. It codes for CASSFWGTGMEAFF.

The genes are TRBV25-1 and TRBJ2-7, with D tentatively TRBD1 or TRBD2 (5 bases each). Germline CDR1 and CDR2: MGHDK and SYGVNS. This CDR3 region has 13 residues. The V end lost 4 bases, the J end lost 3 bases, and 10 bases lay between the germline ends. In DNA form, the CDR3 reads TGTGCCAGCAGTGTTGAGGGGTACTACGAGCAGTACTTC. It yields the protein CASSVEGYYEQYF.

The chain's CDR3 is CASSQRSRTGVVYTF. The CDR3 DNA sequence: TGCGCCAGCAGCCAACGATCCCGGACAGGGGTTGTCTACACCTTC. This chain joins TRBV4-1 and TRBJ1-2; 9 bases match TRBD1. Per germline, CDR1 MGHRA and CDR2 YSYEKL. J gave up 10 bases and V 2 bases, and 11 bases lay outside the gene matches. The CDR3 consists of 15 residues.

This chain joins TRBV5-6 and TRBJ2-1; D gene uncertain. The CDR3 has 16 amino acids. CDR1 is SGHDT, CDR2 YYEEEE, per germline. V gave up 4 bases and J gave up 0 bases, with 14 bases separating them. This chain's CDR3 is CASSPLVSSSYNEQFF. In DNA form, the CDR3 reads TGTGCCAGCAGCCCTCTGGTCTCTAGCTCCTACAATGAGCAGTTCTTC. The full variable domain, rest sourced from reference TRBV5-6 and TRBJ2-1, is DAGVTQSPTHLIKTRGQQVTLRCSPKSGHDTVSWYQQALGQGPQFIFQYYEEEERQRGNFPDRFSGHQFPNYSSELNVNALLLGDSALYLCASSPLVSSSYNEQFFGPGTRLTVL.

The J gene is TRBJ2-7, the V gene TRBV27; 8 bases are a match to TRBD1. CDR3 length equals 17 residues. Germline V CDR1 and CDR2: MNHEY, SMNVEV (reference sequence). J lost 2 bases, V lost 4 bases, and 13 bases had no gene match. The CDR3 reads CASSWGTGQRGTYEQYF. The CDR3 DNA sequence: TGTGCCAGCAGTTGGGGGACAGGTCAAAGAGGGACCTACGAGCAGTACTTC.

The chain links TRBV5-6 to TRBJ1-2; D perhaps matches TRBD1 (6 bases). Germline CDR1 SGHDT, CDR2 YYEEEE. Trimming shortened V by 3 bases and J by 0 bases, and 18 bases separated the two germline ends. The CDR3 spans 17 residues. In DNA form, the CDR3 reads TGTGCCAGCAGCTCAAGTCCGGGACACCTAACTAACTATGGCTACACCTTC. It is translated as CASSSSPGHLTNYGYTF.

The chain links TRBV29-1 to TRBJ1-2; no definite D call. The CDR3 has 14 residues. Germline V gene sequence: CDR1 SQVTM, CDR2 ANQGSEA. V was pared by 0 bases and J by 4 bases, with 12 bases between. In nucleotides, the CDR3 is TGCAGCGTTGAAGAGGTACCGTTTCTCTATGGCTACACCTTC. Translating it yields CSVEEVPFLYGYTF.

The chain joins TRBV4-2 to TRBJ2-3; 7 bases map to TRBD2. The ends lost 1 base at V and 4 bases at J; junction bases unmatched: 8. The CDR3 loop spans 16 amino acids. CDR1 is LGHNA, CDR2 YNFKEQ, per germline. The CDR3 DNA reads as TGTGCCAGCAGCCAAGGCCGGGAGGCTAGGGCAGATACGCAGTATTTT. It translates to CASSQGREARADTQYF.

The V call is TRBV18, the J call TRBJ2-1, with 12 bases identical to TRBD2. V was pared by 0 bases and J by 7 bases, with 4 bases of the junction left unmatched. CDR3 length: 16 amino acids. Germline V gene data show CDR1 as KGHSH and CDR2 as LQKENI. This CDR3 reads CASSPPITSGRNEQFF. The CDR3 nucleotides read TGTGCCAGCTCACCACCGATAACTAGCGGGAGGAATGAGCAGTTCTTC.

The chain has TRBV5-4 and TRBJ1-5; perhaps TRBD1 as D (5 bases). V lost 4 bases to trimming and J lost 1 base, with 21 bases between them. Germline V gives CDR1 SGHNT, CDR2 YYREEE (reference sequence). The CDR3 contains 18 residues. CDR3 residues: CASSKKGEVGGSNQPQHF. The DNA of the CDR3 is TGTGCCAGCAGCAAGAAAGGGGAGGTGGGGGGGAGCAATCAGCCCCAGCATTTT.

The chain combines TRBV19 with TRBJ1-1, with D unresolved. Germline-derived CDR1 and CDR2 are LNHDA and SQIVND (reference sequence). Deletions cut 0 bases from V and 7 bases from J, with 9 bases between. The CDR3 spans 13 residues. CDR3 nucleotide sequence: TGTGCCAGTAGTATAGAGTGGTGCAGTGAAGCTTTCTTT. Residues: CASSIEWCSEAFF.

The chain combines TRBV18 with TRBJ2-3, with D possibly matching TRBD1 (7 bases). The germline CDR1 and CDR2 sequences are KGHSH and LQKENI. Trimming cost V 5 bases and J 2 bases, with 11 bases left between them. The CDR3 is 14 residues long. CDR3 DNA sequence: TGTGCCAGCTCAGCGGGACAGAACACAGATACGCAGTATTTT. Protein sequence: CASSAGQNTDTQYF.

This chain links TRBV11-3 with TRBJ2-1, with TRBD2 matching over 8 bases. The length of the CDR3 is 13 residues. The germline gives CDR1 SGHNT, CDR2 YENEEA. The trim removed 4 bases at V and 10 bases at J, leaving 6 bases unmatched. The CDR3 loop is CASSSSGGDEQFF. The CDR3 bases are TGTGCCAGCAGCTCCTCGGGGGGGGACGAGCAGTTCTTC.

This chain uses TRBV30 with TRBJ2-5; TRBD2 matches 9 bases. Germline V gene lookup returns CDR1 GTSNPN and CDR2 SVGIG (reference sequence). CDR3 size: 18 residues. V gave up 4 bases and J gave up 5 bases; unmatched junction bases: 20. This chain's CDR3 is CAWTTFIGGRALGETQYF. In nucleotides, the CDR3 is TGTGCCTGGACTACCTTCATTGGCGGGAGGGCCCTCGGGGAGACCCAGTACTTC.

The chain uses TRBV6-1 and TRBJ2-5; 13 nucleotides agree with TRBD2. Losses at the gene ends were 7 bases for V and 4 bases for J; bases not matched to a gene: 3. The germline V gene encodes CDR1 MNHNS and CDR2 SASEGT. The CDR3 covers 14 residues. CDR3 loop: CASTRTSGRETQYF. The CDR3 DNA reads as TGTGCCAGCACCCGGACTAGCGGGAGAGAGACCCAGTACTTC.